This TCR beta chain was identified during a study of beta chain features in type 1 diabetes. Regarding the study as a whole: The study found moderately but significantly shorter TCRB CDR3s in all four CD4+ subsets of Type 1 diabetes patients.

Since all of the isolated RNA was reverse transcribed, expressed TCRB transcripts were what got sequenced. Here immunoSEQ multiplex PCR was the method, and the copy in TCRdb shows in-frame clones only, minus some. The data show around 710,000 clones, 9.5% to 15% seen once. In total, each donor contributed a single heparinised blood draw that averaged approximately 0.12 L. Each sorted population was over 95% pure. V lost 4 bases and J 6 bases, leaving 9 bases between the germline ends. This CDR3 spans 12 amino acids. Germline V gene data show CDR1 as SGHDT and CDR2 as YYEEEE. This clone was counted a few times. The antigen is undetermined.

The rearrangement joins TRBV5-6 to TRBJ2-3; no clear D gene. The sample comprised naive CD4+ T cells from blood. The TCR originated in a man aged 30-40 years with type 1 diabetes. The CDR3 region is CASSRSLDTQYF. DNA of the CDR3: TGTGCCAGCAGCAGGTCCCTGGATACGCAGTATTTT. Combining the CDR3 with reference TRBV5-6 and TRBJ2-3 gives the whole variable domain DAGVTQSPTHLIKTRGQQVTLRCSPKSGHDTVSWYQQALGQGPQFIFQYYEEEERQRGNFPDRFSGHQFPNYSSELNVNALLLGDSALYLCASSRSLDTQYFGPGTRLTVL.